Each of the 29 T cell receptor beta chains below was sequenced from the same sample in a study of T cells in localized non-small cell lung cancer. Libraries were prepared by immunoSEQ multiplex PCR; TCRdb keeps only in-frame clonotypes and omits some of them. The sample lists about 55,000 clones; around four fifths were seen once. The sample in question was peripheral blood mononuclear cells, obtained before any cancer treatment. Receptors were obtained from a man aged 35 to 69 with stage III lung adenocarcinoma.

This clone has a single count. J is TRBJ1-1 and V is TRBV4-2; D not resolved. Germline V gene sequence: CDR1 LGHNA, CDR2 YNFKEQ. The CDR3 is 14 residues long. V lost 0 bases, J lost 11 bases, and 16 bases lay in between. CDR3 in DNA: TGTGCCAGCAGCCAAGAACCTCCTAAGACAAGGGCTTTCTTT. This gives the protein CASSQEPPKTRAFF.

V is TRBV5-1 and J is TRBJ1-1; 8 nucleotides match TRBD1. J was trimmed by 5 bases and V by 5 bases; bases with no gene match: 11. The CDR3 spans 15 residues. Germline V gene sequence: CDR1 SGHRS, CDR2 YFSETQ. The CDR3 DNA sequence: TGCGCCAGCAGGCCGGGACAGGCATCGGGGACTGAAGCTTTCTTT. This sequence encodes CASRPGQASGTEAFF.

This sequence joins TRBV28 and TRBJ1-6, with 7 bases lining up with TRBD1. Germline assignment: CDR1 MDHEN and CDR2 SYDVKM. V trimming: 6 bases; J trimming: 7 bases; junction bases outside the gene matches: 12. CDR3 length equals 16 residues. CDR3 nucleotides: TGTGCCAGCAGAACAGTCCACAGGGGCGGCAATTCACCCCTCCACTTT. Its translation is CASRTVHRGGNSPLHF.

This clone was found once. The junction departs from the called germline gene at one end, perhaps through a read error. The V gene is TRBV6-1, the J gene TRBJ1-3, with 11 bases matching TRBD1. Germline values: CDR1 MNHNS, CDR2 SASEGT. This CDR3 comprises 13 residues. The CDR3 DNA follows: TGTGCCAGCAGTGAACTGGACAGGGGGCGCATCTTCTTT. This sequence encodes CASSELDRGRIFF.

This chain links TRBV18 with TRBJ1-1; unclear D gene. The CDR3 length is 11 residues. Germline CDR1 reads KGHSH; CDR2 reads LQKENI. V was cut by 5 bases and J by 6 bases, with 7 bases left in between. For the CDR3, the DNA is TGTGCCAGCTCAGACTCGGCTGAAGCTTTCTTT. Translated: CASSDSAEAFF. The whole variable domain, filled in from reference TRBV18 and TRBJ1-1, reads NAGVMQNPRHLVRRRGQEARLRCSPMKGHSHVYWYRQLPEEGLKFMVYLQKENIIDESGMPKERFSAEFPKEGPSILRIQQVVRGDSAAYFCASSDSAEAFFGQGTRLTVV.

This clone was found once. V gene TRBV7-3 combines with J gene TRBJ2-3; TRBD2 matches at 8 bases. The CDR3 sequence is 16 residues long. The junction had 4 bases not matched to a gene; V was cut back by 2 bases and J by 0 bases. The germline V gene encodes CDR1 SGHTA and CDR2 FQGTGA. The DNA of the CDR3 is TGTGCCAGCAGCTTAGATCCGGGGGGGAGCACAGATACGCAGTATTTT. Protein product: CASSLDPGGSTDTQYF. Filled out from reference TRBV7-3 and TRBJ2-3, the complete variable domain reads GAGVSQTPSNKVTEKGKYVELRCDPISGHTALYWYRQSLGQGPEFLIYFQGTGAADDSGLPNDRFFAVRPEGSVSTLKIQRTERGDSAVYLCASSLDPGGSTDTQYFGPGTRLTVL.

The rearrangement uses TRBV5-1 and TRBJ2-5; 7 bases line up with TRBD1. With 0 bases clipped from V and 3 bases from J, the junction kept 5 bases outside the gene matches. Germline loops: CDR1 SGHRS, CDR2 YFSETQ. The CDR3 runs to 15 residues. The CDR3 sequence: CASSLEGAGKETQYF. The CDR3 region has the DNA TGCGCCAGCAGCTTGGAGGGGGCAGGGAAAGAGACCCAGTACTTC.

The J gene is TRBJ2-5, the V gene TRBV7-2, with 8 bases matching TRBD1. The better agreement between TRBJ2-7 and the DNA end casts doubt on the J call. The CDR3 is made up of 16 amino acids. Germline CDR1 SGHTA, CDR2 FQGNSA. This CDR3 is CASSPWTGRSPYEQYF. In nucleotides, the CDR3 is TGTGCCAGCAGCCCGTGGACAGGGAGGAGCCCCTACGAGCAGTACTTC.

V gene TRBV9 combines with J gene TRBJ2-1; TRBD2 is a possible D gene (5 bases). Germline loops: CDR1 SGDLS, CDR2 YYNGEE. V was pared by 5 bases and J by 7 bases, with 10 bases between. The CDR3 covers 12 residues. Written as DNA, the CDR3 is TGTGCCAGCAGTACCAGCGGAAATGAGCAGTTCTTC. This gives the protein CASSTSGNEQFF.

This sequence joins TRBV7-9 and TRBJ2-1; weak D call: TRBD2 (6 bases). Germline CDR1 is SEHNR and CDR2 is FQNEAQ (reference sequence). The CDR3 sequence is 13 residues long. V shed 5 bases and J shed 9 bases, with 14 bases lying between them. CDR3 loop: CASSNSVGGEQFF. Written as DNA, the CDR3 is TGTGCCAGCAGCAACTCAGTGGGGGGTGAGCAGTTCTTC.

The chain recombines TRBV4-2 with TRBJ1-5; D is uncertain. Germline CDR1 is LGHNA and CDR2 is YNFKEQ. The V end was cut by 0 bases, the J end by 6 bases, with 12 bases between. The CDR3 runs to 15 residues. The CDR3 DNA sequence: TGTGCCAGCAGCCAAGATAGCGGGGTAGGTCAGCCCCAGCATTTT. The encoded protein is CASSQDSGVGQPQHF.

The J gene is TRBJ1-1, the V gene TRBV7-9, with 8 bases that match TRBD1. Germline values: CDR1 SEHNR, CDR2 FQNEAQ (reference sequence). After removal of 6 bases from V and 4 bases from J, the junction contained 10 bases not matched to a gene. The CDR3 length is 15 residues. This chain's CDR3 is CASRGPGGAGTEAFF. CDR3 nucleotides: TGTGCCAGCAGAGGCCCAGGGGGCGCGGGCACTGAAGCTTTCTTT.

The V and J genes are TRBV6-5 and TRBJ2-3; TRBD2 agrees at 8 bases. CDR3 length equals 14 residues. The J segment lost 2 bases and the V segment lost 4 bases, leaving 2 bases of the junction unmatched. Germline loops: CDR1 MNHEY, CDR2 SVGAGI. CDR3: CASSLAGLTDTQYF. DNA of the CDR3: TGTGCCAGCAGTTTAGCGGGGCTCACAGATACGCAGTATTTT.

The chain recombines TRBV6-5 with TRBJ1-2; the D is unclear. Germline V gene data show CDR1 as MNHEY and CDR2 as SVGAGI. The CDR3 loop spans 14 amino acids. The germline V and J ends were trimmed by 7 bases and 4 bases, with 16 bases remaining between them. The CDR3 DNA is TGTGCCAGCACCGATATCGAGATGGGCTATGGCTACACCTTC. Its translation is CASTDIEMGYGYTF.

V usage is TRBV30 and J usage is TRBJ1-1, with D possibly TRBD1 on 6 matching bases. Germline lookup yields CDR1 GTSNPN and CDR2 SVGIG (reference sequence). The CDR3 contains 12 residues. V lost 1 base to trimming and J lost 8 bases, with 11 bases between them. CDR3 loop: CAWSADSLEAFF. CDR3 nucleotides: TGTGCCTGGAGTGCGGACAGCCTCGAAGCTTTCTTT.

The J gene is TRBJ2-3, the V gene TRBV6-1, with 7 bases lining up with TRBD1. This CDR3 spans 11 amino acids. V lost 2 bases and J lost 12; bases outside the gene matches: 2. The germline V gene encodes CDR1 MNHNS and CDR2 SASEGT. The CDR3 spells CASSELGGQYF. CDR3 DNA sequence: TGTGCCAGCAGTGAATTAGGGGGCCAGTATTTT.

The rearrangement joins TRBV9 to TRBJ2-5, with 9 positions matching TRBD1. This CDR3 comprises 15 residues. The germline gives CDR1 SGDLS, CDR2 YYNGEE. J gave up 5 bases and V 3 bases, and 8 bases lay outside the gene matches. The chain's CDR3 is CASSERGQGVETQYF. The DNA for the CDR3 is TGTGCCAGCAGCGAGAGGGGACAGGGCGTGGAGACCCAGTACTTC.

This chain joins TRBV19 and TRBJ1-1; D gene ambiguous. CDR3 length: 14 residues. V was cut by 3 bases and J by 3 bases, with 11 bases left in between. Germline assignment: CDR1 LNHDA and CDR2 SQIVND (reference sequence). Here the CDR3 reads CASSISGIYTEAFF. CDR3 sequence (DNA): TGTGCCAGTAGTATCTCGGGGATTTACACTGAAGCTTTCTTT. The full variable domain, completed using reference TRBV19 and TRBJ1-1, is DGGITQSPKYLFRKEGQNVTLSCEQNLNHDAMYWYRQDPGQGLRLIYYSQIVNDFQKGDIAEGYSVSREKKESFPLTVTSAQKNPTAFYLCASSISGIYTEAFFGQGTRLTVV.

The chain couples TRBV28 to TRBJ1-1; no definite D call. This CDR3 has 14 residues. Germline loops: CDR1 MDHEN, CDR2 SYDVKM. With 2 bases removed from V and 4 bases from J, the gap between germline ends came to 11 bases. CDR3 in amino acids: CASSLPGATTEAFF. CDR3 coding DNA: TGTGCCAGCAGTTTACCGGGCGCGACCACTGAAGCTTTCTTT.

The rearrangement links TRBV4-3 to TRBJ2-2, with TRBD2 matching over 7 bases. V lost 1 base, J lost 4 bases, and 3 bases stayed unmatched. This CDR3 is built from 15 residues. Germline V CDR1 and CDR2: LGHNA, YSLEER. The CDR3 nucleotides are TGCGCCAGCAGCCAAGCGGGGGGACCCACCGGGGAGCTGTTTTTT. Amino acids: CASSQAGGPTGELFF.

The chain joins TRBV6-6 to TRBJ1-1; D not resolved. CDR1 MNHNY and CDR2 SVGAGI come from the germline V gene (reference sequence). The length of the CDR3 is 10 residues. V dropped 6 bases and J dropped 7 bases, with 6 bases sitting between them. This chain's CDR3 is CASRLDEAFF. The CDR3 nucleotides are TGTGCCAGCAGACTCGATGAAGCTTTCTTT.

The table lists this clone with a few counts. This rearrangement joins TRBV27 to TRBJ2-5; D gene uncertain. The V end lost 6 bases, the J end lost 4 bases, and 9 bases lay between the germline ends. Germline CDR1 and CDR2: MNHEY and SMNVEV (reference sequence). The CDR3 consists of 12 residues. The CDR3 is CASRAMGETQYF. CDR3 coding DNA: TGTGCCAGCAGGGCGATGGGAGAGACCCAGTACTTC.

The chain joins TRBV6-1 to TRBJ2-2; D is possibly TRBD2 (5 bases). V was clipped by 3 bases and J by 1 base, with 6 bases between them. This CDR3 has 14 residues. CDR1 is MNHNS and CDR2 is SASEGT in the germline V gene. In nucleotides, the CDR3 is TGTGCCAGCAGTGAGAGGGAGAACACCGGGGAGCTGTTTTTT. It codes for CASSERENTGELFF.

The rearrangement uses TRBV28 and TRBJ2-7, with D tentatively TRBD1 (5 bases). Germline CDR1 and CDR2: MDHEN and SYDVKM. V lost 2 bases, J lost 5 bases, and 13 bases lay in between. The CDR3 totals 14 residues. The CDR3 region is CASSLRPGMHEQYF. CDR3 coding DNA: TGTGCCAGCAGTTTAAGACCAGGGATGCACGAGCAGTACTTC.

This rearrangement joins TRBV4-2 to TRBJ2-7; the D is unclear. The CDR3 totals 11 residues. The ends were cut back, 1 base at V and 6 bases at J, with 4 bases in the middle. Germline CDR1 LGHNA, CDR2 YNFKEQ. CDR3 residues: CASSQGAEQYF. CDR3 coding DNA: TGTGCCAGCAGCCAAGGGGCCGAGCAGTACTTC.

The chain links TRBV9 to TRBJ1-4, with D perhaps matching TRBD1 (5 bases). Trimming took 0 bases from V and 5 from J, leaving 14 bases between them. Germline CDR1 and CDR2: SGDLS and YYNGEE. This CDR3 has 16 residues. CDR3 protein: CASSVETDPPNEKLFF. CDR3 DNA: TGTGCCAGCAGCGTAGAGACAGACCCTCCAAATGAAAAACTGTTTTTT.

The chain is built from TRBV7-2 and TRBJ2-1; 12 positions match TRBD2. The CDR3 is 16 residues long. V shed 3 bases and J 4 bases; nucleotides not matched to a gene: 4. Germline V lookup: CDR1 SGHTA, CDR2 FQGNSA. CDR3 nucleotide sequence: TGTGCCAGCAGCTTCTTGACTAGCGGGGGATACAATGAGCAGTTCTTC. It is translated as CASSFLTSGGYNEQFF.

This clone was recorded only once. The rearrangement joins TRBV4-3 to TRBJ1-1, with D perhaps TRBD1 (5 bases). Trimming took off 0 bases at V and 5 bases at J, with 16 bases between the two ends. CDR1 is LGHNA, CDR2 YSLEER, per germline. The CDR3 is 16 residues long. CDR3 bases: TGCGCCAGCAGCCAAGACCACGGGGGTTATCGGACTGAAGCTTTCTTT. Protein sequence: CASSQDHGGYRTEAFF.

The V gene is TRBV19, the J gene TRBJ2-5; 12 bases match TRBD2. With V trimmed by 1 base and J by 3 bases, 6 bases remained unmatched. There are 17 residues in the CDR3. Germline V gene data show CDR1 as LNHDA and CDR2 as SQIVND (reference sequence). The CDR3 sequence is CASSIGLPSGGEETQYF. In DNA, the CDR3 is TGTGCCAGTAGTATAGGGTTGCCTAGCGGGGGGGAAGAGACCCAGTACTTC.